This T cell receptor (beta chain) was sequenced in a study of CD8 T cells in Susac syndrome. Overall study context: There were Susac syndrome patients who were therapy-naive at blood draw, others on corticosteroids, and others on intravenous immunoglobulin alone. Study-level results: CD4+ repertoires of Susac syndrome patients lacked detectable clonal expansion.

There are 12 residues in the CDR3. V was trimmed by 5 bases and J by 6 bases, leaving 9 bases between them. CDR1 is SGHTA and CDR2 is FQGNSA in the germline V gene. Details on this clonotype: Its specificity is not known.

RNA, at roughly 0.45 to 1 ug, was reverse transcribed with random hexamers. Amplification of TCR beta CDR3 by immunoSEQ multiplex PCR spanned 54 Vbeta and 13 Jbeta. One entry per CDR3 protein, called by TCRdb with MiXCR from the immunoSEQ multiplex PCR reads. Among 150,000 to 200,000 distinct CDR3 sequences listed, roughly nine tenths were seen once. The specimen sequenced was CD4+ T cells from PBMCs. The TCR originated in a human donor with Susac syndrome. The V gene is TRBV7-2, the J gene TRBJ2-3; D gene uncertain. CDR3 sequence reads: CASSPLRDTQYF. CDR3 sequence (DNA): TGTGCCAGCAGCCCCCTTAGGGATACGCAGTATTTT.